Each of the 11 T cell receptor beta chains below was sequenced from the same sample in a study of blood T cell repertoires in COVID-19. TCRdb's copy holds only in-frame clones and misses some; the assay was immunoSEQ multiplex PCR. This table holds about 74,000 clones, about 83% found once. The sequencing sample was made of peripheral blood. The origin of the receptors is a man between 65 and 80 years old with acute or convalescent COVID-19.

In its sample, this clone was seen a few times. The rearrangement uses TRBV6-2 or TRBV6-3 and TRBJ1-5, with 9 bases aligning to TRBD1. Trimming cost V 6 bases and J 1 base; bases outside gene matches: 10. The length of the CDR3 is 17 residues. CDR1 is MNHEY, CDR2 SVGEGT, per germline. CDR3: CASSLTGGLGSNQPQHF. The CDR3 nucleotides read TGTGCCAGCAGCCTGACAGGGGGGTTAGGGAGCAATCAGCCCCAGCATTTT.

This clone was counted a few times. The chain uses TRBV30 and TRBJ2-3; D remains unclear. V was cut by 4 bases and J by 0 bases, with 5 bases left in between. The length of the CDR3 is 12 residues. The V gene's germline CDR1 is GTSNPN and CDR2 SVGIG (reference sequence). CDR3 sequence (DNA): TGTGCCTGGAAGAGTAGCACAGATACGCAGTATTTT. It encodes CAWKSSTDTQYF.

This clone was observed a few times. The V call is TRBV5-4, the J call TRBJ2-7; a weak D match, TRBD2 (5 bases). This CDR3 has 14 residues. Germline V gene sequence: CDR1 SGHNT, CDR2 YYREEE (reference sequence). V was shortened by 0 bases and J by 6 bases, with 13 bases between the two germline ends. CDR3: CASSLVGWTSEQYF. The CDR3 DNA reads as TGTGCCAGCAGCTTGGTGGGGTGGACTTCCGAGCAGTACTTC.

The chain has TRBV19 and TRBJ2-5; 11 bases fit TRBD1. The V gene's germline CDR1 is LNHDA and CDR2 SQIVND (reference sequence). The ends lost 6 bases at V and 6 bases at J; junction bases unmatched: 9. CDR3 size: 15 residues. In DNA, the CDR3 is TGTGCCAGTAGCCCCGGACAGGGGGCGTCAAAGACCCAGTACTTC. Protein: CASSPGQGASKTQYF. Using reference TRBV19 and TRBJ2-5 for the parts outside the CDR3, the full variable domain is DGGITQSPKYLFRKEGQNVTLSCEQNLNHDAMYWYRQDPGQGLRLIYYSQIVNDFQKGDIAEGYSVSREKKESFPLTVTSAQKNPTAFYLCASSPGQGASKTQYFGPGTRLLVL.

V usage is TRBV11-3 and J usage is TRBJ2-7; perhaps TRBD1 as D (5 bases). With 8 bases removed from V and 2 bases from J, the gap between germline ends came to 19 bases. Germline assignment: CDR1 SGHNT and CDR2 YENEEA. The CDR3 runs 15 residues. CDR3 amino acids: CASPDAIATAYEQYF. CDR3 DNA: TGTGCCAGCCCAGATGCAATCGCGACAGCCTACGAGCAGTACTTC.

On this clone: This same CDR3 is encoded by further DNA sequences in the sample. The chain links TRBV3-1 (or the pseudogene TRBV3-2) to TRBJ2-7; D is uncertain. Trimming took 2 bases from V and 4 from J, leaving 3 bases between them. The CDR3 loop spans 11 amino acids. Per germline, CDR1 LGHDT and CDR2 YNNKEL (reference sequence). CDR3 amino acids: CASSQRYEQYF. CDR3 DNA sequence: TGTGCCAGCAGCCAACGGTACGAGCAGTACTTC.

The chain recombines TRBV9 with TRBJ2-1; D possibly corresponds to TRBD1 (6 bases). This CDR3 is 14 amino acids long. The germline gives CDR1 SGDLS, CDR2 YYNGEE. V was shortened by 5 bases and J by 9 bases, with 18 bases between the two germline ends. CDR3 sequence (DNA): TGTGCCAGCAGGGCAGGGGTCACCTCGGGTGAGCAGTTCTTC. It is translated as CASRAGVTSGEQFF. The full variable domain, completed using reference TRBV9 and TRBJ2-1, is DSGVTQTPKHLITATGQRVTLRCSPRSGDLSVYWYQQSLDQGLQFLIQYYNGEERAKGNILERFSAQQFPDLHSELNLSSLELGDSALYFCASRAGVTSGEQFFGPGTRLTVL.

The chain uses TRBV18 and TRBJ2-2; TRBD2 aligns across 10 bases. CDR1 is KGHSH and CDR2 is LQKENI in the germline V gene. The CDR3 is 16 amino acids. Germline trimming cut 4 bases from V and 3 bases from J; bases unmatched to any gene: 5. In DNA form, the CDR3 reads TGTGCCAGCTCACGAGTGGGGACTAGCGACACCGGGGAGCTGTTTTTT. Its protein product is CASSRVGTSDTGELFF.

This clone was found once. The chain joins TRBV7-3 to TRBJ2-6; 7 bases match TRBD1. Germline loops: CDR1 SGHTA, CDR2 FQGTGA. This CDR3 contains 16 residues. Unmatched junction bases numbered 6, after V lost 5 bases and J lost 2 bases. The CDR3 DNA follows: TGTGCCAGCAGCATCAACAGGGGTCCTGGGGCCAACGTCCTGACTTTC. Its translation: CASSINRGPGANVLTF.

The J gene is TRBJ2-3, the V gene TRBV20-1; possible D gene TRBD2, 5 bases. V lost 3 bases to trimming and J lost 5 bases, with 9 bases between them. This CDR3 is built from 12 residues. Germline values: CDR1 DFQATT, CDR2 SNEGSKA (reference sequence). As DNA, the CDR3 is TGCAGTGCTAGTCCCAGCGGAGATACGCAGTATTTT. Translating it yields CSASPSGDTQYF.

The V gene is TRBV6-1, the J gene TRBJ1-3; D unresolved. CDR1 and CDR2 from the germline V gene are MNHNS and SASEGT. The germline V and J ends were trimmed by 2 bases and 9 bases, with 11 bases remaining between them. The CDR3 is made up of 13 amino acids. DNA of the CDR3: TGTGCCAGCAGTGAAAGCCCGAGCGGCACCATATATTTT. It encodes CASSESPSGTIYF.